This record covers a single TCR beta chain. This clone was detected ten times or more. The antigen it recognizes is unknown. The sample holds no much larger clone one base away, and base qualities are not on file. The data stem from a study of T cells after posttransplantation cyclophosphamide (dated by TCRdb to the mid-2010s). For context, the study as a whole: T cell repertoire reconstitution was tracked by TRB sequencing after myeloablative bone marrow transplantation in which posttransplantation cyclophosphamide was used as GVHD prophylaxis. Public TRB sequences were compared against a database of over 3,000 sequences linked to responses to pathogens, tumor antigens, self-antigens and alloantigens. Samples from about 33 PTCy-treated patients, along with samples from roughly 15 of their related bone marrow donors, underwent antigen receptor sequencing. Because TRA and TRB clonality were tightly correlated in fewer than 10 samples, subsequent TCR analyses were focused on TRB only. Blood from all 35 or so PTCy patients with 1-year posttransplant specimens was subjected to TRB sequencing. In 3 patients, TRB sequencing was also performed on up to roughly 3 more blood samples taken 2 to 5.2 years after transplant, and in several patients, pretransplant blood was also TRB-sequenced. Results the study describes overall, beyond this receptor: Donor-recipient similarity was low at 1-2 months but rose over the first year, and later blood repertoires were often dominated by donor CD8+ memory clones. Across roughly 49 patients, TRB clonality was highly associated with recipient CMV seropositivity and CMV reactivation, and diversity in PTCy patients was similar to diversity in CNI/methotrexate controls. The TRB repertoires of T cells infiltrating skin or the GI tract showed only limited overlap with the TRB repertoires found in blood.

According to the germline V gene, CDR1 reads MNHEY and CDR2 reads SVGAGI. V is pared back by 5 bases and J by 2 bases, with 7 bases lying between the germline termini. The cysteine opens and the phenylalanine closes a CDR3 of 13 amino acids. Only CDR3 DNA remains: 39 bases, in frame from the first base. On the day of marrow donation, related bone marrow donors gave peripheral blood samples. Mononuclear cells from peripheral blood and bone marrow were separated by Ficoll-Hypaque density centrifugation and then cryopreserved. Genomic DNA was the input for TRB sequencing, which was run either with the immunoSEQ assay at survey resolution or with the hsTCRB kit. In the authors' own workflow: The immunoSEQ software handled initial read processing, and the LymphoSeq R package was used for repertoire analyses. Clonality was calculated as 1 minus normalized Shannon entropy, and the Gini coefficient was also calculated for each TRB dataset. To infer phenotypes in unsorted samples, TRB sequences from sorted subsets of the recipient or donor were mapped onto the unsorted samples of the same recipient. In TCRdb, the immuneACCESS table is reduced to in-frame sequences with V and J assigned. These tables do not hold every clone; where another copy was compared, an unresolved V gene accounts for under half, and the others remain unexplained. Clone size and V and J calls were adopted from that table, with D and trimming inferred from the DNA. The sample features some 50,000 clones, and none is a singleton. Roughly 2.4% of the sample is in the top ten clones.

The clonotype originates from a man aged 35 to 55 in good health, CMV-negative, and a related stem cell transplant donor. Sequencing was done on a sample of PBMCs. The V and J segments used are TRBV6-5 and TRBJ2-1, with the D gene too uncertain to name. This receptor has the CDR3 CASSLSPYNEQFF. The DNA is as follows: TGTGCCAGCAGTCTCTCTCCCTACAATGAGCAGTTCTTC.